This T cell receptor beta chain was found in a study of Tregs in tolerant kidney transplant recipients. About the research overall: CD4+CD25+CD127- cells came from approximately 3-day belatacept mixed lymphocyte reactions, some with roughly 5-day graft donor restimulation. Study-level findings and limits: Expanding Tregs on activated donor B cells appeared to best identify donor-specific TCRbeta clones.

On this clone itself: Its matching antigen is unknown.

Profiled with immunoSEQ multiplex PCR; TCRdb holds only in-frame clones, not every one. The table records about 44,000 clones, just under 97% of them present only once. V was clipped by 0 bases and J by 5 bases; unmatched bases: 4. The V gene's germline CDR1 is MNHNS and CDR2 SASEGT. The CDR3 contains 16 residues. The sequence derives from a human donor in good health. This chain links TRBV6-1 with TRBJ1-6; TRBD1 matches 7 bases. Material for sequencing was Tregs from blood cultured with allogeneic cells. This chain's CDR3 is CASSEAGTADNSPLHF. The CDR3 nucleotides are TGTGCCAGCAGTGAAGCGGGGACAGCGGATAATTCACCCCTCCACTTT.